This is a list of T cell receptor beta chains from one sample in a study of cytomegalovirus exposure and HLA in healthy donors. Using immunoSEQ multiplex PCR, the repertoire was profiled, and TCRdb retains in-frame clones only, with some absent. The sample has about 120,000 clones; roughly 10% are singletons. The sequencing sample was made of PBMCs. The receptors were sampled from a woman between 18 and 29 years old in good health and CMV-seropositive. CDR3s include the opening cysteine and the closing phenylalanine or tryptophan. A D gene is named only where the DNA matches it firmly. Only part of the rows carry a size: once, few, many, or a class if the clone is expanded.

j_call: TRBJ2-1; clone_size: NA; d_call: NA; v_call: TRBV6-4; cdr3_nt: TGTGCCAGCAGCCTGACAGTTTTCGCTGAGCAGTTCTTC; cdr3_aa: CASSLTVFAEQFF
j_call: TRBJ1-2; clone_size: NA; d_call: NA; v_call: TRBV29-1; cdr3_nt: TGCAGCGTTGAGGTTGGGGCTGGCTACACCTTC; cdr3_aa: CSVEVGAGYTF
j_call: TRBJ1-2; clone_size: NA; d_call: NA; v_call: TRBV7-9; cdr3_nt: TGTGCCAGCAGCTTAGAATCGGCAGGGTGGGGTTACACCTTC; cdr3_aa: CASSLESAGWGYTF
j_call: TRBJ2-1; clone_size: NA; d_call: NA; v_call: TRBV30; cdr3_nt: TGTGCCTGGAGTCGACTCCCTCTACTTGACGATGAGCAGTTCTTC; cdr3_aa: CAWSRLPLLDDEQFF
j_call: TRBJ2-3; clone_size: few; d_call: NA; v_call: TRBV28; cdr3_nt: TGTGCCAGCACCCAAAGTGGGGCGGGACCATTCACAGATACGCAGTATTTT; cdr3_aa: CASTQSGAGPFTDTQYF
j_call: TRBJ2-6; clone_size: NA; d_call: NA; v_call: TRBV28; cdr3_nt: TGTGCCAGCAGTTTAGAGGTCTCTGGGGCCAACGTCCTGACTTTC; cdr3_aa: CASSLEVSGANVLTF
j_call: TRBJ2-5; clone_size: once; d_call: TRBD2; v_call: TRBV7-9; cdr3_nt: TGTGCCAGCAGCTTAGGGATGTCGCGGGAGGGTAAGGAGACCCAGTACTTC; cdr3_aa: CASSLGMSREGKETQYF
j_call: TRBJ2-7; clone_size: few; d_call: TRBD2; v_call: TRBV2; cdr3_nt: TGTGCCAGCAGTCTATACGGACTAGCGGGAGTACAGTACTTC; cdr3_aa: CASSLYGLAGVQYF
j_call: TRBJ1-3; clone_size: NA; d_call: NA; v_call: TRBV30; cdr3_nt: TGTGCCTGGATTTCGACCAGGGCTGGAAACACCATATATTTT; cdr3_aa: CAWISTRAGNTIYF
j_call: TRBJ2-5; clone_size: NA; d_call: TRBD2; v_call: TRBV2; cdr3_nt: TGTGCCAGCAGCCCAGGACTAGCGGAGACCCAGTACTTC; cdr3_aa: CASSPGLAETQYF
j_call: TRBJ2-3; clone_size: NA; d_call: TRBD2; v_call: TRBV11-1; cdr3_nt: TGTGCCAGCAGCCCCAGGACTAGCGGGTTTCCAGATACGCAGTATTTT; cdr3_aa: CASSPRTSGFPDTQYF
j_call: TRBJ2-7; clone_size: few; d_call: NA; v_call: TRBV30; cdr3_nt: TGTGCCTGGAGTGTACACGAGGTTTATGGTTCCTTCTTC; cdr3_aa: CAWSVHEVYGSFF
j_call: TRBJ1-6; clone_size: few; d_call: TRBD1; v_call: TRBV6-5; cdr3_nt: TGTGCCAGCAGGGGGACAGGGGCACTATCACCCCTCCACTTT; cdr3_aa: CASRGTGALSPLHF
j_call: TRBJ1-1; clone_size: few; d_call: NA; v_call: TRBV28; cdr3_nt: TGTGCCAGCAGTTCGAGGGCCGCAAACACTGAAGCTTTCTTT; cdr3_aa: CASSSRAANTEAFF
j_call: TRBJ1-3; clone_size: NA; d_call: NA; v_call: TRBV5-4; cdr3_nt: TGTGCCAGCAGCTTGGACAGTACGAGCTCTGGAAACACCATATATTTT; cdr3_aa: CASSLDSTSSGNTIYF
j_call: TRBJ2-7; clone_size: NA; d_call: NA; v_call: TRBV11-3; cdr3_nt: TGTGCCAGCAGCTTATTTGTCGGAACAGGATCATACGAGCAGTACTTC; cdr3_aa: CASSLFVGTGSYEQYF
j_call: TRBJ1-5; clone_size: NA; d_call: NA; v_call: TRBV28; cdr3_nt: TGTGCCAGCTCAGGGTCCCGGCCCCAGCATTTT; cdr3_aa: CASSGSRPQHF
j_call: TRBJ1-1; clone_size: few; d_call: NA; v_call: TRBV9; cdr3_nt: TGTGCCAGCAGCCTCGGGGGGGGCACTGAAGCTTTCTTT; cdr3_aa: CASSLGGGTEAFF
j_call: TRBJ1-1; clone_size: NA; d_call: TRBD1; v_call: TRBV19; cdr3_nt: TGTGCCAGTAGGAGGACAGGGACGAACACTGAAGCTTTCTTT; cdr3_aa: CASRRTGTNTEAFF
j_call: TRBJ1-2; clone_size: few; d_call: TRBD1; v_call: TRBV15; cdr3_nt: TGTGCCACCAGCGAAGAGGGGGGACCGGGACAGGGGACTCGGGGTACCTATGGCTACACCTTC; cdr3_aa: CATSEEGGPGQGTRGTYGYTF
j_call: TRBJ2-7; clone_size: few; d_call: NA; v_call: TRBV5-1; cdr3_nt: TGCGCCAGCAGCTTGGAAGGGACACATTCCTACGAGCAGTACTTC; cdr3_aa: CASSLEGTHSYEQYF
j_call: TRBJ1-2; clone_size: NA; d_call: NA; v_call: TRBV5-6; cdr3_nt: TGTGCCAGCAGCTTGGCAGGGAATAACTATGGCTACACCTTC; cdr3_aa: CASSLAGNNYGYTF
j_call: TRBJ1-2; clone_size: few; d_call: NA; v_call: TRBV5-1; cdr3_nt: TGCGCCAGCAGCTTGGAATCAGGGATTTATGGCTACACCTTC; cdr3_aa: CASSLESGIYGYTF
j_call: TRBJ2-1; clone_size: NA; d_call: NA; v_call: TRBV5-1; cdr3_nt: TGCGCCAGCCGCCGGGCGCAGGGAACCTCCAATGAGCAGTTCTTC; cdr3_aa: CASRRAQGTSNEQFF
j_call: TRBJ1-2; clone_size: few; d_call: NA; v_call: TRBV5-1; cdr3_nt: TGCGCCAGCAGCCCCACTGAGGGTGGCTACACCTTC; cdr3_aa: CASSPTEGGYTF
j_call: TRBJ2-7; clone_size: few; d_call: TRBD2; v_call: TRBV5-1; cdr3_nt: TGCGCCAGCAGCTTGACCCGCGGGGGGGGCCACGAGCAGTACTTC; cdr3_aa: CASSLTRGGGHEQYF